The clone carrying this TCR beta chain came up a few times. Antigen specificity is unknown. The data were obtained in a study of T cell repertoires in cytomegalovirus infection. Background on the study: Public TCR beta signatures marked donors with CMV infection and the matching HLA. General study findings and limits: Public TCR beta family frequency separated CMV-and-HLA carriers, including in an independent cohort. Within the response measured ex vivo, HLA-C-restricted CMV-specific TCR beta clonotypes were dominant.

TCRdb reprocessed the reads with MiXCR, giving one entry per CDR3 protein. The sample yields roughly 230,000 distinct CDR3 sequences, roughly 20% seen once. Germline values: CDR1 SQVTM, CDR2 ANQGSEA. The CDR3 totals 13 residues. V lost 6 bases to trimming and J lost 6 bases; unmatched junction nucleotides: 5. The chain employs TRBV29-1 and TRBJ2-1; 10 nucleotides match TRBD1. The sequence derives from a human donor in good health (CMV status not recorded). Some clones in this sample may be carry-over from other donors' samples. The source material was CD8+ T cells from PBMCs. The CDR3 loop is CSVGTGAGNEQFF. The CDR3 DNA reads TGCAGCGTAGGGACAGGGGCGGGCAATGAGCAGTTCTTC.